This is a list of T cell receptor beta chains from one sample in a study of cytomegalovirus exposure and HLA in healthy donors. Clones were sequenced by immunoSEQ multiplex PCR, and TCRdb holds only the in-frame ones, with some missing. The table lists 150,000 to 200,000 clones, 78% of them singletons. Sequenced sample: PBMCs. These TCRs come from a woman in her twenties or thirties in good health and CMV-seropositive. Both conserved end residues are part of each CDR3. A D gene is named only where the DNA matches it firmly. Clone sizes are given selectively: once, few, many, or a class where the clone is expanded.

.,TRBJ1-2,.,TRBV2,CASSVEIPNYGYTF,TGTGCCAGCAGTGTAGAAATACCTAACTATGGCTACACCTTC
.,TRBJ1-3,.,TRBV6-5,CASGQTTGNTIYF,TGTGCCAGCGGACAGACGACTGGAAACACCATATATTTT
.,TRBJ1-3,.,TRBV6-1,CASTMTVSGNTIYF,TGTGCCAGCACTATGACAGTCTCTGGAAACACCATATATTTT
.,TRBJ1-5,.,TRBV10-3,CAISEPGQPQHF,TGTGCCATCAGTGAGCCGGGGCAGCCCCAGCATTTT
TRBD2,TRBJ2-1,.,TRBV6-1,CASSEIPLAPYNEQFF,TGTGCCAGCAGTGAAATCCCACTAGCGCCTTACAATGAGCAGTTCTTC
TRBD2,TRBJ2-3,.,TRBV5-6,CASSLDGGGYTDTQYF,TGTGCCAGCAGCTTGGATGGCGGGGGATACACAGATACGCAGTATTTT
TRBD2,TRBJ2-1,once,TRBV19,CASRASGPWDEQFF,TGTGCCAGTAGGGCTAGCGGCCCATGGGATGAGCAGTTCTTC
.,TRBJ2-7,.,TRBV6-1,CASTNGVRDEQYF,TGTGCCAGCACCAACGGAGTGAGGGACGAGCAGTACTTC
.,TRBJ2-7,.,TRBV2,CASSPQVSHEQYF,TGTGCCAGCAGCCCCCAGGTTTCGCACGAGCAGTACTTC
.,TRBJ2-3,few,TRBV4-1,CASSQEQLTDTQYF,TGCGCCAGCAGCCAAGAACAGCTCACAGATACGCAGTATTTT
.,TRBJ2-7,.,TRBV2,CASSPAGYEQYF,TGTGCCAGCAGCCCCGCAGGATACGAGCAGTACTTC
TRBD1,TRBJ1-2,few,TRBV7-9,CASSLAGTGNYGYTF,TGTGCCAGCAGCTTAGCCGGGACAGGGAACTATGGCTACACCTTC
TRBD1,TRBJ1-5,.,TRBV7-2,CASSRTGVGTQHF,TGTGCCAGCAGCCGGACAGGGGTGGGGACCCAGCATTTT
.,TRBJ2-2,few,TRBV28,CASTFTGELFF,TGTGCCAGCACCTTCACCGGGGAGCTGTTTTTT
TRBD1,TRBJ2-7,.,TRBV2,CASLARLTGHEQYF,TGTGCCAGCCTGGCCCGACTGACAGGGCACGAGCAGTACTTC
TRBD2,TRBJ2-1,.,TRBV20-1,CSAQRGEQFF,TGCAGTGCTCAGCGGGGAGAGCAGTTCTTC
.,TRBJ2-5,.,TRBV6-6,CASSYHQQGETQYF,TGTGCCAGCAGTTACCATCAGCAGGGAGAGACCCAGTACTTC
TRBD1,TRBJ2-7,.,TRBV11-3,CASSYSTGGAGDEQYF,TGTGCCAGCAGCTACTCCACAGGGGGCGCGGGCGACGAGCAGTACTTC
.,TRBJ1-5,.,TRBV19,CASSIGRGQSDNQPQHF,TGTGCCAGTAGTATTGGGAGGGGTCAGTCGGACAATCAGCCCCAGCATTTT
.,TRBJ1-2,.,TRBV5-6,CASSLVGQDNYGYTF,TGTGCCAGCAGCTTGGTAGGTCAGGATAACTATGGCTACACCTTC
TRBD1,TRBJ1-4,.,TRBV9,CASSAQPGQPNEKLFF,TGTGCCAGCAGCGCACAACCGGGACAGCCGAATGAAAAACTGTTTTTT
.,TRBJ2-7,.,TRBV29-1,CSVDSGHGEQYF,TGCAGCGTTGACTCGGGACACGGGGAGCAGTACTTC
.,TRBJ2-4,few,TRBV5-4,CASSSKHLAKNIQYF,TGTGCCAGCAGCTCGAAACATCTAGCCAAAAACATTCAGTACTTC
.,TRBJ1-4,.,TRBV6-5,CASSRGTENEKLFF,TGTGCCAGCAGCCGCGGGACTGAGAATGAAAAACTGTTTTTT
TRBD2,TRBJ2-3,.,TRBV2,CASRGTSEGAQYF,TGTGCCAGCAGGGGGACTAGCGAAGGGGCGCAGTATTTT